This TCR beta chain was identified during a study of blood T cell repertoires in COVID-19. The germline CDR1 and CDR2 sequences are SGHTA and FQGNSA. The CDR3 spans 14 residues. After removal of 3 bases from V and 8 bases from J, the junction contained 8 bases not matched to a gene. The assay was immunoSEQ multiplex PCR, and TCRdb's table has in-frame clones only and misses some. The data hold roughly 90,000 clones, with approximately 89% observed a single time. This clone appeared once. The chain links TRBV7-2 to TRBJ2-3; 7 bases are a match to TRBD1. The sample taken for sequencing was peripheral blood. This TCR came from a woman older than 75 with active COVID-19. The CDR3 here is CASSFETTGFTQYF. For the CDR3, the DNA is TGTGCCAGCAGCTTCGAGACGACAGGGTTTACGCAGTATTTT.